A selection of T cell receptor beta chains follows, all from one sample in a study of technical replicates of blood from a few donors. Data came from immunoSEQ multiplex PCR; TCRdb stores just in-frame clones and leaves some out. The sample includes approximately 65,000 clones, approximately 86% of them seen just once. Sequencing was performed on PBMCs. The receptors stem from a human donor in good health. Some clones in this sample may be carry-over from other donors' samples. CDR3s leave out the opening cysteine and the closing phenylalanine or tryptophan. D genes are given only for firm matches.

v_call	d_call	cdr3_aa
TRBV14	TRBD1	ASSGTGWYEQY
TRBV7-2	NA	ASSFAEAYEQY
TRBV6-5	NA	ASSFRPGKPQH
TRBV7-8	NA	ASSWAVGPSYEQY
TRBV6-5	NA	ASSYGGARWETQY
TRBV5-6	NA	ASSLPGSVSSGANVLT
TRBV7-3	NA	ASSSNEGEQF
TRBV30	NA	AWSVPGTRNYGYT
TRBV7-2	NA	ASSELPDGEQY
TRBV2	NA	ASTDAWRTEAF
TRBV7-8	NA	ASSPSQLAYEQY
TRBV6-5	NA	ASSPGGFGYGYT
TRBV7-6	TRBD2	ASSPPGLAGGEQF
TRBV14	TRBD2	ASSQEAARGYTGELF
TRBV5-8	TRBD1	ASSARSTGGLSPLH
TRBV7-2	NA	ASSLRTADEQY
TRBV4-2	TRBD2	ASSQDGASGGVRLEQY
TRBV29-1	TRBD2	SVGASGQETQY
TRBV30	TRBD1	ALPRGTGGINSPLH
TRBV13	NA	ASSPVRGVYEQY
TRBV9	NA	ASNRDGLLSYEQY
TRBV7-8	NA	ASSPAPGTNQPQH
TRBV4-1	NA	ASSQDSGNEKLF
TRBV15	TRBD1	ATSRTGGNGYT
TRBV5-4	NA	ASSLAVLAVPPHSTDTQY
TRBV5-1	NA	ASSLQGRIDEQY
TRBV11-3	TRBD1	ASSPGTASYNEQF
TRBV6-1	TRBD1	ASRRTGTYEQY
TRBV2	NA	ASSESPGHSGNTIY
TRBV5-5	TRBD1	ASSIPGQGNSWEGYT
TRBV15	TRBD1	ATSDVGQGAVVDTQY
TRBV11-2	TRBD1	ASSRGRHTDTQY
TRBV6-6	NA	ASKTESSYNSPLH
TRBV4-3	NA	ASSQMGELGDNGYT
TRBV7-9	TRBD1	ASSLDRGASYEQY
TRBV2	NA	ASNQGRDYGYT
TRBV7-9	TRBD2	ASSPRGTSGLYEQY
TRBV6-5	TRBD1	ASRTSGQGNQPQH